This TCR beta chain originates from a study of blood T cell repertoires in COVID-19 (dated by TCRdb to 2020 to 2022). For context, the study as a whole: Samples from collaborators originated in the United States, Italy and Spain and spanned both the acute and convalescent phases of COVID-19. The prospective study material was composed of cDNA or gDNA derived from T cells, B-cell-depleted T cells, or PBMCs. The dataset comprised deeply sampled blood TCRbeta repertoires from subjects exposed to, actively infected with, or recovered from COVID-19. The repertoires were released in a freely available public database intended as a resource for research on the immune response to SARS-CoV-2. Samples were obtained from the ongoing ImmuneRACE study (first 160 participants) and from 950 to 1,500 subjects provided by 6 global collaborators. The sample metadata nearly always contained a de-identified subject ID, COVID-19 status, age in years and sex. HLA class I and class II types, where available, came from metadata supplied by the sample provider rather than from assay-based typing. Results the study describes overall, beyond this receptor: The quantity of clinical and demographic metadata differed by source and by participant and was supplied without curation.

Concerning this clone itself: Its antigen has not been determined. No per-base quality is available; no much larger clone lies one base away.

One collaborating source in Seattle enrolled patients during active infection and followed them longitudinally through the course of disease. Whole blood was collected in K2EDTA tubes by collaborating institutions according to the institutions' own protocols. For TCRbeta analysis, collaborators shipped samples in one of three forms: frozen whole blood, isolated PBMCs, or DNA extracted from either of those sample types. The germline V gene sets CDR1 to KGHSH and CDR2 to LQKENI. The CDR3 numbers 16 residues from cysteine through phenylalanine. The kept DNA is CDR3 alone, 48 bases in frame from the first base. The junction carries 15 bases between V and J, which are trimmed by 1 base and 5 bases respectively. TCRbeta CDR3 regions were amplified from genomic DNA by means of the immunoSEQ Assay, a bias-controlled multiplex PCR. The paper's data handling went like this. Within the assay, amplification of reference gene primers was used to estimate how many nucleated cells each sample contained. To quantify the absolute abundance of each unique TCRbeta CDR3 rearrangement, sequence reads were collapsed and filtered. Productive Simpson clonality was computed per sample as the square root of Simpson's diversity index over productive rearrangements. TCRdb took this table from immuneACCESS and kept in-frame rearrangements with V and J called. Such tables lack part of the clones; where checked against another copy, unresolved V genes explain under half of the gap, and the rest is unexplained. For V, J and clone size, that table is used; D and trimming come from the DNA. For this sample the table gives 350,000 to 400,000 clones, of which more than 70% were detected only once. The ten largest clones add up to approximately 3% of the sample.

The receptor chain draws on TRBV18 and TRBJ2-1, with a tentative D gene TRBD2 over 6 matching bases. Input material: peripheral blood. This TCR came from a woman aged 30 to 39 with COVID-19, enrolled during active disease. The CDR3 region reads CASSPLSSGSNNEQFF. The DNA is as follows: TGTGCCAGCTCACCACTCTCCAGCGGGTCAAACAATGAGCAGTTCTTC.